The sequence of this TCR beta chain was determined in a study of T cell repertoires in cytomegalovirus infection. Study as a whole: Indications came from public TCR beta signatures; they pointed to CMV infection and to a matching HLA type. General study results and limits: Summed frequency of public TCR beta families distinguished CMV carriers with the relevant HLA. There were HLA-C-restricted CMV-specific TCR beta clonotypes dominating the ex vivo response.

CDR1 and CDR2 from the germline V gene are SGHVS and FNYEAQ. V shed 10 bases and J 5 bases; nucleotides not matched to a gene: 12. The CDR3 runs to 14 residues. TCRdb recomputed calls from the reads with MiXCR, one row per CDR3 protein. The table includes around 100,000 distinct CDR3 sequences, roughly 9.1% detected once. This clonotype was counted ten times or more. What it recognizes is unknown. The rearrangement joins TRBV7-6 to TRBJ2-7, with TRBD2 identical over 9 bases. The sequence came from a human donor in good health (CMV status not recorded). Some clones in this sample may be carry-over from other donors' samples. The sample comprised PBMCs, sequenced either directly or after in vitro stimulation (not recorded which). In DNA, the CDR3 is TGTGCCACCCAGGTAGTAGCGGGAGCCCACGAGCAGTACTTC. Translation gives CATQVVAGAHEQYF.